This TCR beta chain originates from a study of cytomegalovirus exposure and HLA in healthy donors. Study background: Roughly 85 million unique TCRs from HLA-typed donors were held in an early release of data. Findings of the study overall: In a later analysis, V- and J-gene trimming of beta chains associated with a DCLRE1C missense variant, replicated independently. High sensitivity and specificity were reportedly achieved when the classifier diagnosed cytomegalovirus status.

PCR used 60 Vbeta primers and 13 Jbeta primers. Assay used: immunoSEQ multiplex PCR; TCRdb lists only in-frame clones, some missing. Among 100,000 or so clones, roughly three quarters were seen once, and the ten largest hold 3.2%. Germline loops: CDR1 SQVTM, CDR2 ANQGSEA. The CDR3 is 12 residues long. Trimming cost V 4 bases and J 5 bases, with 11 bases left between them. This clone was seen only a few times. Antigen specificity is unknown. This TCR derives from a man in his thirties or forties in good health and CMV-seronegative. Sequenced input: PBMCs. This chain links TRBV29-1 with TRBJ1-2, with D unclear. This chain's CDR3 is CSVGSDTYGYTF. The CDR3 coding sequence is TGCAGCGTTGGATCTGACACGTATGGCTACACCTTC.